This T cell receptor (beta chain) stems from a study of shared clonotypes between healthy human individuals (dated by TCRdb to 2020 to 2022). The study in broad terms: A few men and a couple of women, aged 18 to 49 years, made up the cohort. Per donor, three plates each were used for CD4 naive and CD4 memory, two for CD8 naive, and one for CD8 memory. The study deeply sequenced blood TCR repertoires of roughly five healthy adults to estimate repertoire size and the extent of clonotype sharing between individuals. Libraries were prepared and TCR repertoires were sequenced by different laboratories using diverse techniques, in order to increase sequencing depth and limit assay-specific biases. Per donor, leukapheresis produced somewhere between about 0.9 and 10 billion PBMCs.

Results the study describes overall, beyond this receptor: The small number of donors limited the genetic and exposure-history diversity represented. Pairwise subsampling indicated that sequencing depth was expected to affect the degree of clonotype sharing among donors. Clonotypes shared by all four sorted-subset donors showed higher generation probabilities than non-shared clonotypes. Naive subsets generally had larger estimated clonotype richness than memory subsets did. Roughly 5% of naive CD4, 3.5% of naive CD8, 2% to 2.5% of memory CD4, and less than 0.45% of memory CD8 clonotypes were shared across several donors. Even with the large sequencing depth, rarefaction of the sorted-subset datasets indicated that sequencing was incomplete. Sampling was restricted to blood, and TCR repertoires in tissues likely differ from the TCR repertoires found in blood.

TCR CDR3 regions were amplified from genomic DNA by multiplex PCR using the deep immunoSEQ assay. For each cell subset, the extracted genomic DNA was distributed evenly across all wells of several immunoSEQ 96-well plates, and each plate served as one replicate. For sorted subsets, 200 to 250 ng of genomic DNA, equivalent to about 30,000 T cell genomes, went into each replicate PCR. Purified libraries were quantified with a Qubit 3.0 fluorometer, sized on a Bioanalyzer 2100, and re-quantified with the KAPA Library Quantification kit. A separate single-read 150-cycle Illumina NextSeq 550 flow cell was used to sequence each immunoSEQ 96-well plate. The study's processing was this. Because the immunoSEQ output held only junctional sequences and lacked quality scores, the filtering could not match the filtering applied to full-length reads. Sequences were annotated with PyIR, a Python wrapper for IgBLAST v1.9, using IMGT germline references to assign V/J genes and CDR3. Reads were removed for weak V/J assignments (E-value above 1e-6), missing CDR3, stop codons, out-of-frame junctions, or ambiguous translated residues. V3J clonotypes were defined as sequences sharing the same inferred V gene, J gene, and CDR3 amino acid sequence. Percentage overlap between repertoires was computed as shared unique clonotypes divided by the size of the smaller repertoire. Repertoire richness was assessed with RTK rarefaction, the Chao1 estimator, and Recon v2.1 estimates of unobserved clonotypes. OLGA was used to compute generation probabilities for all TCRbeta clonotypes that the gDNA method yielded from several donors. Here the immuneACCESS table is served through TCRdb, limited to in-frame sequences with V and J called. Missing clones are a known gap in these copies; in checked studies unresolved V genes cover under half, and the rest lacks a known reason. The D gene and trimming were derived from the DNA, and the V and J assignments and clone size from that table. This sample holds about 690,000 clones; 90% were observed only once. About 34% of the sample comes from the top ten.

Healthy HIV-negative adults with no recently reported acute infections or vaccinations were included as donors. Every donor was a Caucasian adult living in Nashville, Tennessee, USA. CD8 memory samples were composed of magnetically selected CD45RO+ cells combined with CCR7-negative CD45RA+ effector memory (TemRA) cells. After blood collection by leukapheresis, PBMCs were isolated using Ficoll-Histopaque density gradient centrifugation and then cryopreserved in the vapor phase of liquid nitrogen. Analytical flow cytometry was used to check the purity and quantity of every magnetically sorted T cell population. Genomic DNA was isolated from every sorted fraction and measured by UV absorbance on a Nanodrop 2000c. As regards this clone: Its binding antigen is unknown. No base quality values were provided; no much bigger clone lies one nucleotide off.

The sequenced sample consisted of memory CD8+ T cells from PBMCs. The label giving this sample's cell subset or site can be read as: CD45RO+ cells pooled with CCR7-negative TemRA cells. The receptor was derived from a man aged 18 to 35 in good health. Some clones in this sample may be carry-over from other donors' samples.

The CDR3 reads as follows: CARSLARTQILLNTEAFF. The nucleotide sequence is TGTGCCAGAAGCTTAGCACGGACTCAGATACTATTGAACACTGAAGCTTTCTTT. The chain is encoded by TRBV5-3 joined to TRBJ1-1; the D gene identity is not certain. TRBV5-3 is classed as an ORF, of uncertain function. Trimming costs V 2 bases and J 0 bases, and their ends lie 20 bases apart. CDR3 length: 18 amino acids, cysteine to phenylalanine. Kept here is only the CDR3 DNA, which spans 54 bases and is read in frame from base 1.